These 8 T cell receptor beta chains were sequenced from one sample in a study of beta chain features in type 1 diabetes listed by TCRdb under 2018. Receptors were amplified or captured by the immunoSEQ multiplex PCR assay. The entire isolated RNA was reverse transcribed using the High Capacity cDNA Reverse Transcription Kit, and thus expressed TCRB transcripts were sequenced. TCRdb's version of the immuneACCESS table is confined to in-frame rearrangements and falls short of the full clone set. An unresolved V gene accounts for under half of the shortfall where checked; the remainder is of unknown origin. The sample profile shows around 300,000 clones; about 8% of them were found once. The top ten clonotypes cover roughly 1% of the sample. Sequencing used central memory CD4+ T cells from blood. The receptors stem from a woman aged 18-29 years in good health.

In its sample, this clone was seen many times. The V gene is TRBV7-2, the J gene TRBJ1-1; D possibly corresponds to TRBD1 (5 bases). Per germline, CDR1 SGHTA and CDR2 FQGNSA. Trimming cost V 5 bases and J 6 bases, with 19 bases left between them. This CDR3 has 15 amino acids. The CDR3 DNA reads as TGTGCCAGCAGCGAACAAGACAGACTGGGCGCTGAAGCTTTCTTT. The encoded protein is CASSEQDRLGAEAFF.

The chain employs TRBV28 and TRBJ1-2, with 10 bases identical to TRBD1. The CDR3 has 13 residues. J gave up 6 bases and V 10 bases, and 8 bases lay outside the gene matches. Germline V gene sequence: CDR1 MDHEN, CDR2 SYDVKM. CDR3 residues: CATRRQGADGYTF. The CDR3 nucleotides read TGTGCCACCCGAAGACAGGGGGCGGATGGCTACACCTTC.

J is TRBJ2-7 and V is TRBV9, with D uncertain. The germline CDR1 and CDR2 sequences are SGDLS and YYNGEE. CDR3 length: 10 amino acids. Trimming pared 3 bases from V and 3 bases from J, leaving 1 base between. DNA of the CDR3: TGTGCCAGCAGCGACTACGAGCAGTACGTC. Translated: CASSDYEQYV.

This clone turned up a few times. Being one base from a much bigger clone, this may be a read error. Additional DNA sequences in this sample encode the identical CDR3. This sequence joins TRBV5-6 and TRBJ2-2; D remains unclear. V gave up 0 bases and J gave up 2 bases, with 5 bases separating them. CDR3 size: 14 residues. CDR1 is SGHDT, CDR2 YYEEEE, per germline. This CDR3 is CASSLDRNTGELFF. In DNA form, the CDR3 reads TGTGCCAGCAGCTTGGACAGAAACACCGGGGAGCTGTTTTTT.

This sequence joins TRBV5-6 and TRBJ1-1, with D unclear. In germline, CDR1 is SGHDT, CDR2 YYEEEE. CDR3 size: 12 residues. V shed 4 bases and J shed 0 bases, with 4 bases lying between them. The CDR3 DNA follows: TGTGCCAGCAGCCTTTTGAACACTGAAGCTTTCTTT. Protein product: CASSLLNTEAFF.

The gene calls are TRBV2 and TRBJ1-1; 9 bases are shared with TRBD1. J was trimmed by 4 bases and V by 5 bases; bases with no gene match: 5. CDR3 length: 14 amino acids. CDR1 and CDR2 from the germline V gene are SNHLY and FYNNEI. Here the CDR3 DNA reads TGTGCCAGCAGTCGGGACAGGGCAAGCACTGAAGCTTTCTTT. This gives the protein CASSRDRASTEAFF.

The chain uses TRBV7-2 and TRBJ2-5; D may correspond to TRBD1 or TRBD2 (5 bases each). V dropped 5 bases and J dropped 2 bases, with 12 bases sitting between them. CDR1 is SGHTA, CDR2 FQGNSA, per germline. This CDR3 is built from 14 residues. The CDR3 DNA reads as TGTGCCAGCAGCCGCACGAGGGGTCAAGAGACCCAGTACTTC. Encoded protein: CASSRTRGQETQYF. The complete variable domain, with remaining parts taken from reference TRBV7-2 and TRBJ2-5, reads GAGVSQSPSNKVTEKGKDVELRCDPISGHTALYWYRQSLGQGLEFLIYFQGNSAPDKSGLPSDRFSAERTGGSVSTLTIQRTQQEDSAVYLCASSRTRGQETQYFGPGTRLLVL.

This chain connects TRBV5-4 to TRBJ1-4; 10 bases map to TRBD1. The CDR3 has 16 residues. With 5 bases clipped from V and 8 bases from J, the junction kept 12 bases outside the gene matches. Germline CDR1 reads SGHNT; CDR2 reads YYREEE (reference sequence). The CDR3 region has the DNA TGTGCCAGCAGTCCTGATTCCGGGACAGGGGACGAAAAACTGTTTTTT. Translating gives CASSPDSGTGDEKLFF.